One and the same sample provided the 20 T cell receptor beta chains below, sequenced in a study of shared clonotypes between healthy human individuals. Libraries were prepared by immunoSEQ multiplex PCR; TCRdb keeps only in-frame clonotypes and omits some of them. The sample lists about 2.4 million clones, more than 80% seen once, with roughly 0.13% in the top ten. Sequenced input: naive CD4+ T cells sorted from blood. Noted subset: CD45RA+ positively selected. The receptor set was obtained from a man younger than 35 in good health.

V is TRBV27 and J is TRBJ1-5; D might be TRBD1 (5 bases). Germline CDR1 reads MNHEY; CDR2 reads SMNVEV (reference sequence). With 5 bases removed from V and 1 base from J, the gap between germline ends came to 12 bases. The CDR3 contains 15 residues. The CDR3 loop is CASSPGLTSNQPQHF. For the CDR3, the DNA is TGTGCCAGCAGTCCGGGACTCACGAGCAATCAGCCCCAGCATTTT.

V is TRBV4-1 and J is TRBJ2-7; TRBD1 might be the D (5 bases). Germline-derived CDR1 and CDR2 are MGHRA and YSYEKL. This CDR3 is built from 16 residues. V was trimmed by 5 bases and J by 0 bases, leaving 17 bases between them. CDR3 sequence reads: CASSEGAGINSYEQYF. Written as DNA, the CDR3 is TGCGCCAGCAGCGAAGGGGCAGGAATAAACTCCTACGAGCAGTACTTC.

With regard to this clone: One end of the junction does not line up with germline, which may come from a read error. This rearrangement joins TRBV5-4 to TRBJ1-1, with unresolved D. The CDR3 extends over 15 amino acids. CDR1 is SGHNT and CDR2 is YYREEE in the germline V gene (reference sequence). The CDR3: CASSLVGVVKTEAFF. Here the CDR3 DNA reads TGTGCCAGCAGCTTGGTCGGGGTGGTGAAGACTGAAGCTTTCTTT.

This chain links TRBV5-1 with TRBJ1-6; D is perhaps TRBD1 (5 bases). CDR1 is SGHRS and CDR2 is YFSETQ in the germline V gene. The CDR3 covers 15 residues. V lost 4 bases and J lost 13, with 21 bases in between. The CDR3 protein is CASSGSGDQELPLHF. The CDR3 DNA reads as TGCGCCAGCAGCGGGTCGGGGGATCAGGAGCTGCCCCTCCACTTT.

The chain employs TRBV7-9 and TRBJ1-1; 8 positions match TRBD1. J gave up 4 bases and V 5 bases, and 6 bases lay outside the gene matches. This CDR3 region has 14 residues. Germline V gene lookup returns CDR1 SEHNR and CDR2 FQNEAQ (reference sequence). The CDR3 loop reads CASSTDRAATEAFF. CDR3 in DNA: TGTGCCAGCAGCACGGACAGGGCGGCCACTGAAGCTTTCTTT.

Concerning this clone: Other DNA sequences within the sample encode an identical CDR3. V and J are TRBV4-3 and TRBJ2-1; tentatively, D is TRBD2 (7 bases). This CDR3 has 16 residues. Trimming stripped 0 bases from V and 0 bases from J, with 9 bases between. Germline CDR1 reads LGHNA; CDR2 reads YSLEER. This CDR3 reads CASSQEGGGSYNEQFF. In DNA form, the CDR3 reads TGCGCCAGCAGCCAAGAAGGGGGGGGCTCCTACAATGAGCAGTTCTTC.

Here the CDR3 DNA reads TGTGCCATCACCGCGACAGGAGGCACTGAAGCTTTCTTT. Protein sequence: CAITATGGTEAFF. The chain carries TRBV10-3 and TRBJ1-1; possible D gene TRBD1, 6 bases. Deletions cut 7 bases from V and 4 bases from J, with 13 bases between. From germline, CDR1 is ENHRY and CDR2 SYGVKD. CDR3 length: 13 amino acids.

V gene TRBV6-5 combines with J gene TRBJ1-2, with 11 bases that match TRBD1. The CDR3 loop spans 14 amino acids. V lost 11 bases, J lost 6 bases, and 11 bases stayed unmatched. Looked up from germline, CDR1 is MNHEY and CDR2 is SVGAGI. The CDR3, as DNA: TGTGCCGGCGCACCGGGACAGGGGGTTAATGGCTACACCTTC. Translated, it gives CAGAPGQGVNGYTF.

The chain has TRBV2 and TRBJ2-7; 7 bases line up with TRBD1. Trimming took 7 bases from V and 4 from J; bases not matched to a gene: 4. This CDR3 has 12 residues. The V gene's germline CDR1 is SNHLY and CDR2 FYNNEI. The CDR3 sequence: CASTGQPYEQYF. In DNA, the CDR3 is TGTGCCAGCACGGGACAGCCTTACGAGCAGTACTTC. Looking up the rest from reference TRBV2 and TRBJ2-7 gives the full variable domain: EPEVTQTPSHQVTQMGQEVILRCVPISNHLYFYWYRQILGQKVEFLVSFYNNEISEKSEIFDDQFSVERPDGSNFTLKIRSTKLEDSAMYFCASTGQPYEQYFGPGTRLTVT.

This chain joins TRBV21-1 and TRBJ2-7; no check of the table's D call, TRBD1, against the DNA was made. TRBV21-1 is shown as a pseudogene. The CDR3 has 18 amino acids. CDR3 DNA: TGTGCCAGCAGCAAATGTACAAATGGGGGACAGAGAAATTACGAGCAGTACTTC. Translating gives CASSKCTNGGQRNYEQYF.

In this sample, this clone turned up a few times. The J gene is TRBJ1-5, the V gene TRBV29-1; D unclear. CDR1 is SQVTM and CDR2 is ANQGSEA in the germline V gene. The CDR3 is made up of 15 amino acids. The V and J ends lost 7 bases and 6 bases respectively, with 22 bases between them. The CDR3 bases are TGCAGCGCCACTACCGGCCCATACGGAGTTCAGCCCCAGCATTTT. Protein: CSATTGPYGVQPQHF.

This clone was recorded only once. The CDR3 here is CASSPRGTGHLNYGYTF. In nucleotides, the CDR3 is TGTGCCAGCAGCCCGCGGGGTACGGGACACCTAAACTATGGCTACACCTTC. This chain uses TRBV7-9 with TRBJ1-2; the D gene is possibly TRBD1 (6 bases). V lost 5 bases to trimming and J lost 2 bases, with 21 bases between them. Germline CDR1 SEHNR, CDR2 FQNEAQ (reference sequence). The CDR3 extends over 17 amino acids.

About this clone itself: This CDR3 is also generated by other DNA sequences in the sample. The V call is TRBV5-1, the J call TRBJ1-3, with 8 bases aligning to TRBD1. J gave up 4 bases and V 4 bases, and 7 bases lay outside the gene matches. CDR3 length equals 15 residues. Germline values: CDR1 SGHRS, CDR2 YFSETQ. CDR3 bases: TGCGCCAGCAGCCGCGACAGGGGTACAGGAAACACCATATATTTT. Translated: CASSRDRGTGNTIYF.

This CDR3 is CASSLGGRGRRDTQYF. The CDR3 DNA follows: TGCGCCAGCAGCTTGGGTGGAAGGGGGCGTCGGGATACGCAGTATTTT. This chain links TRBV5-1 with TRBJ2-3; 7 nucleotides agree with TRBD1. CDR3 size: 16 residues. The J segment lost 6 bases and the V segment lost 0 bases, leaving 10 bases of the junction unmatched. Germline CDR1 is SGHRS and CDR2 is YFSETQ.

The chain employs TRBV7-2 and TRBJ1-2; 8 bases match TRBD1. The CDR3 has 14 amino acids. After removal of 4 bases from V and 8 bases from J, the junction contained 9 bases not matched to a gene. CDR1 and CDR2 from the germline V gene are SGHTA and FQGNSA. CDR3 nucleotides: TGTGCCAGCAGCTCCCACGGACAGGGCGGGGGCTACACCTTC. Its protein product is CASSSHGQGGGYTF.

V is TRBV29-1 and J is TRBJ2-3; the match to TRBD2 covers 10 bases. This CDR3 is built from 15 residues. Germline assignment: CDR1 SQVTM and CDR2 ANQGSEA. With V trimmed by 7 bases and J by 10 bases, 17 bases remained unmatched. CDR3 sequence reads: CSDRAGGTPGRPQYF. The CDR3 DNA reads TGCAGCGACCGAGCGGGGGGGACCCCGGGTAGGCCGCAGTATTTT.

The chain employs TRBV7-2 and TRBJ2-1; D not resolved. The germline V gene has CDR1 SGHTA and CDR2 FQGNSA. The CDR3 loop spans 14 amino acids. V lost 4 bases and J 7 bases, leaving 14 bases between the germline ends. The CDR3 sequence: CASSSYGLGNEQFF. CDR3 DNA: TGTGCCAGCAGCTCCTATGGTTTGGGAAATGAGCAGTTCTTC. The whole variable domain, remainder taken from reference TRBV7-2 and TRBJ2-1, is GAGVSQSPSNKVTEKGKDVELRCDPISGHTALYWYRQSLGQGLEFLIYFQGNSAPDKSGLPSDRFSAERTGGSVSTLTIQRTQQEDSAVYLCASSSYGLGNEQFFGPGTRLTVL.

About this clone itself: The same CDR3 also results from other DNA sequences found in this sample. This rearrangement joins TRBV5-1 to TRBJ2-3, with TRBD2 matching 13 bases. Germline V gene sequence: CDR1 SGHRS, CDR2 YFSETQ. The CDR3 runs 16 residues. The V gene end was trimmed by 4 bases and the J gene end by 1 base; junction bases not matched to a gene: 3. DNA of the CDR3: TGCGCCAGCAGCGCTGGGACTAGCGGGGGCACAGATACGCAGTATTTT. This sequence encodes CASSAGTSGGTDTQYF.

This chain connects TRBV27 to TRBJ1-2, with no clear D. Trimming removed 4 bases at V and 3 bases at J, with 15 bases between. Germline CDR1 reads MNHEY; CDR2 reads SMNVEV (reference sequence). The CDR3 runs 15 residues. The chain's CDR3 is CASSSRLGGDYGYTF. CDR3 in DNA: TGTGCCAGCAGTTCCCGTTTGGGTGGGGACTATGGCTACACCTTC.

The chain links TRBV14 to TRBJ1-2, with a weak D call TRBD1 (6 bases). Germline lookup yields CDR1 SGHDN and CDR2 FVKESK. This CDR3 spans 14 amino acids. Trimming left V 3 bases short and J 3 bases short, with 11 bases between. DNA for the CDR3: TGTGCCAGCAGCCATTGGACAGCGGACTATGGCTACACCTTC. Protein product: CASSHWTADYGYTF. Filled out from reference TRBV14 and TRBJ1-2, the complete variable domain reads EAGVTQFPSHSVIEKGQTVTLRCDPISGHDNLYWYRRVMGKEIKFLLHFVKESKQDESGMPNNRFLAERTGGTYSTLKVQPAELEDSGVYFCASSHWTADYGYTFGSGTRLTVV.